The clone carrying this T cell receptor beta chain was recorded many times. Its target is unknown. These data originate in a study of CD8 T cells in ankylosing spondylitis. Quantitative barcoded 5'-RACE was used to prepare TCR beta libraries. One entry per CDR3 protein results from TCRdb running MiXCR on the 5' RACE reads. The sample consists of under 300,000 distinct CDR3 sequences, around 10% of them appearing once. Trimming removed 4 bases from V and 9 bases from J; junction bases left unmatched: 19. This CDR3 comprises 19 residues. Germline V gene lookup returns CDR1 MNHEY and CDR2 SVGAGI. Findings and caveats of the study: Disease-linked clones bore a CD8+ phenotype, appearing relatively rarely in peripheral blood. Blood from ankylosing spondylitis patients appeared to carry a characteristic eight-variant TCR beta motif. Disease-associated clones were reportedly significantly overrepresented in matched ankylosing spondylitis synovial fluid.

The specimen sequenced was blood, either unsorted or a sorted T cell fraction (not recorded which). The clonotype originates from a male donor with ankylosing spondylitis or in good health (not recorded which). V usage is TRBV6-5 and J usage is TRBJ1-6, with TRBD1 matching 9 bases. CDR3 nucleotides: TGTGCCAGCAGTTTTTCATCGTCCCGGGACAGGGTCAAGCCTTCACCCCTCCACTTT. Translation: CASSFSSSRDRVKPSPLHF.